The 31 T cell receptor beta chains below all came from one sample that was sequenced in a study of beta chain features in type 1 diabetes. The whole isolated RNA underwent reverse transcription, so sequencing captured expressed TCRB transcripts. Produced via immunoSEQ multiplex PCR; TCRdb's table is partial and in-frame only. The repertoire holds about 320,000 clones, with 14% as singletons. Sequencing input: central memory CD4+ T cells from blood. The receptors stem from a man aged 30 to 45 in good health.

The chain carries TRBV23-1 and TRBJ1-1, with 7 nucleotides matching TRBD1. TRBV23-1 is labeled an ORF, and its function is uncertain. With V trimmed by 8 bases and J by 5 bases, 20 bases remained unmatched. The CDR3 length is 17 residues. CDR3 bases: TGCGCCAGCTTCCTTCCGGGACAGTCGTCGAAGGGAACTGAAGCTTTCTTT. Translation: CASFLPGQSSKGTEAFF.

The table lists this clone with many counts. The CDR3 spells CASSQAGVNTEAFF. CDR3 nucleotide sequence: TGCGCCAGCAGCCAAGCAGGGGTGAACACTGAAGCTTTCTTT. V is TRBV4-3 and J is TRBJ1-1, with a possible D match to TRBD1 (6 bases). V shed 1 base and J shed 0 bases, with 6 bases lying between them. The CDR3 covers 14 residues. The V gene's germline CDR1 is LGHNA and CDR2 YSLEER.

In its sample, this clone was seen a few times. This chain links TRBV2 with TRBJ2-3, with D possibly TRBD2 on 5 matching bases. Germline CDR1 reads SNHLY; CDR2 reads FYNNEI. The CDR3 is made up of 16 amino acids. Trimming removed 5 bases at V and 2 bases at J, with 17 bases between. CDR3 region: CASSKEALANTDTQYF. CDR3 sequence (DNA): TGTGCCAGCAGTAAGGAGGCTCTCGCTAACACAGATACGCAGTATTTT.

The CDR3 DNA follows: TGCAGCGTTGAGTCCGGGGCTGGAGGGGCCAACGTCCTGACTTTC. Its protein is CSVESGAGGANVLTF. This chain uses TRBV29-1 with TRBJ2-6, with D perhaps matching TRBD1 or TRBD2 (5 bases each). Germline V CDR1 and CDR2: SQVTM, ANQGSEA. This CDR3 region has 15 residues. The V and J ends lost 3 bases and 4 bases respectively, with 13 bases between them. Based on the CDR3 plus reference TRBV29-1 and TRBJ2-6, the full variable domain is SAVISQKPSRDICQRGTSLTIQCQVDSQVTMMFWYRQQPGQSLTLIATANQGSEATYESGFVIDKFPISRPNLTFSTLTVSNMSPEDSSIYLCSVESGAGGANVLTFGAGSRLTVL.

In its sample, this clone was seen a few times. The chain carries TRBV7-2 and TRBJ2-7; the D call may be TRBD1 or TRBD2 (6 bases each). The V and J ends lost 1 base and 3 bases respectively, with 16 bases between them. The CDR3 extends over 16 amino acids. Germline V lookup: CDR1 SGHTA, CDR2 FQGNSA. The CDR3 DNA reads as TGTGCCAGCAGCTTAGTGGGGGGCGTAAAGGGCTACGAGCAGTACTTC. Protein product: CASSLVGGVKGYEQYF.

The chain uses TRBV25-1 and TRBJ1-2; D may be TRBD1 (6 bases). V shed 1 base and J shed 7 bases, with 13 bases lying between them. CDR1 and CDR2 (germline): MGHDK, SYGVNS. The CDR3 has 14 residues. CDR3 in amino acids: CASSESGGAGGYTF. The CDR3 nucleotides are TGTGCCAGCAGTGAATCCGGGGGCGCGGGTGGCTACACCTTC.

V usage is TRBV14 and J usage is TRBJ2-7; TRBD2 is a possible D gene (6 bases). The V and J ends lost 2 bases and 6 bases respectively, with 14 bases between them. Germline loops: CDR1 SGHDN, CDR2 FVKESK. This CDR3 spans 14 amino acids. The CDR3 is CASSQLINGGEQYF. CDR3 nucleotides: TGTGCCAGCAGCCAACTTATCAACGGGGGCGAGCAGTACTTC.

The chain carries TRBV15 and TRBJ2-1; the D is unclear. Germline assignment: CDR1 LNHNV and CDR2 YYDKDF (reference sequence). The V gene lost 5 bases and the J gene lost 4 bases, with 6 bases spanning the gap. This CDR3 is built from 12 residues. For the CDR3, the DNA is TGTGCCACCAGCCTAAGTTACAATGAGCAGTTCTTC. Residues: CATSLSYNEQFF.

CDR3 sequence reads: CAIRRDRDQPQHF. The CDR3 DNA is TGTGCCATCCGACGCGACCGGGATCAGCCCCAGCATTTT. This chain links TRBV10-3 with TRBJ1-5, with D uncertain. Between the trimmed V and J ends, which lost 8 bases and 5 bases, there was a span of 13 bases. The CDR3 runs to 13 residues. The germline gives CDR1 ENHRY, CDR2 SYGVKD.

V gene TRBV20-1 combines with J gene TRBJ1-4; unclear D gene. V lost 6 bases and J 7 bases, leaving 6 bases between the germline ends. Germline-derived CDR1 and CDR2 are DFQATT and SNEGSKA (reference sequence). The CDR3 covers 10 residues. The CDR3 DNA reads TGCAGTGCGATGGGTGAAAAACTGTTTTTT. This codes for CSAMGEKLFF.

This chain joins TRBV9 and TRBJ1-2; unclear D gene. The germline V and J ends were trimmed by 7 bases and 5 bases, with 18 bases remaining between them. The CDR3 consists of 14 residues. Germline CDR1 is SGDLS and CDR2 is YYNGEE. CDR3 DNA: TGTGCCAGCTTGGAGAGGGAATGGGGTTATGGCTACACCTTC. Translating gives CASLEREWGYGYTF.

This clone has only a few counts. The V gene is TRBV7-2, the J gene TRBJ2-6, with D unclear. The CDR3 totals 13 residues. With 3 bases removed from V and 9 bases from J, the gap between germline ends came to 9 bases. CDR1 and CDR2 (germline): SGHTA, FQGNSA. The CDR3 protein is CASSFQRHNVLTF. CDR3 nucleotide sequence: TGTGCCAGCAGCTTTCAAAGACACAACGTCCTGACTTTC.

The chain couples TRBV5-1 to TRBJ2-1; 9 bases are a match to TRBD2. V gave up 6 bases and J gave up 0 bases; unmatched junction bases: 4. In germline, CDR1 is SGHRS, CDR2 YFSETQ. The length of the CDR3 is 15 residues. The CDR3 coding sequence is TGCGCCAGCACCCTAGCGGGGCTCTCCTACAATGAGCAGTTCTTC. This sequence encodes CASTLAGLSYNEQFF. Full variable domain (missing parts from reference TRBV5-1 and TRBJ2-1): KAGVTQTPRYLIKTRGQQVTLSCSPISGHRSVSWYQQTPGQGLQFLFEYFSETQRNKGNFPGRFSGRQFSNSRSEMNVSTLELGDSALYLCASTLAGLSYNEQFFGPGTRLTVL.

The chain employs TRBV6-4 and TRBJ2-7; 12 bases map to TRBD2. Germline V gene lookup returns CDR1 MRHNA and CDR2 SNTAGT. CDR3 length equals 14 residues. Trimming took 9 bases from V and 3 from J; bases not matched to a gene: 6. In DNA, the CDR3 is TGTGCCAGTCAGACTAGCGGGAGAAACTACGAGCAGTACGTC. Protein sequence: CASQTSGRNYEQYV.

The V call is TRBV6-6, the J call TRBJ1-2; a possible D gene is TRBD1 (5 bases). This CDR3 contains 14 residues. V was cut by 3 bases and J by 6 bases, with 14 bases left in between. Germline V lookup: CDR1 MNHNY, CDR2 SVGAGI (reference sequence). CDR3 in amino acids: CASSYSGQGNGYTF. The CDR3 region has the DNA TGTGCCAGCAGTTATTCGGGGCAGGGAAATGGCTACACCTTC.

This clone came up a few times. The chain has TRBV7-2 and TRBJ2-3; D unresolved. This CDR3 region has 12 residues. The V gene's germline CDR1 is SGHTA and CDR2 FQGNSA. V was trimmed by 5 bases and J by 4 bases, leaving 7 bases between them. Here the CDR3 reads CASSHDPDTQYF. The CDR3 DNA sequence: TGTGCCAGCAGCCACGACCCAGATACGCAGTATTTT.

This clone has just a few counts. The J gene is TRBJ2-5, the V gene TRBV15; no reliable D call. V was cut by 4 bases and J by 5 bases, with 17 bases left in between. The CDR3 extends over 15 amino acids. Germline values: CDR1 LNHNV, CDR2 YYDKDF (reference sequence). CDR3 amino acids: CATSKVSLESETQYF. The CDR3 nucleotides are TGTGCCACCAGCAAGGTATCCCTGGAGTCGGAGACCCAGTACTTC.

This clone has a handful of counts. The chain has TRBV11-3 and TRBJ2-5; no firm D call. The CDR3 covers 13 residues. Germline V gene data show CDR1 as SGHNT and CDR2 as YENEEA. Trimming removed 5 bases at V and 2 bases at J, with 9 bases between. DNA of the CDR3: TGTGCCAGCAGCCAAGGCAATCAAGAGACCCAGTACTTC. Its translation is CASSQGNQETQYF.

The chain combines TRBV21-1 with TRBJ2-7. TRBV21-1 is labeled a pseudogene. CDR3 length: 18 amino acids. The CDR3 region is CASSKVGPVGEVPYEQYV. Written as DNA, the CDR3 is TGTGCCAGCAGCAAAGTGGGACCGGTCGGCGAAGTGCCCTACGAGCAGTACGTC.

CDR3 coding DNA: TGTGCCAGCAGCCCGATGACAGATACCAACTTGTTCTACGAGCAGTACTTC. Its protein product is CASSPMTDTNLFYEQYF. This chain uses TRBV7-9 with TRBJ2-7, with a possible D match to TRBD1 (5 bases). The CDR3 runs 17 residues. Germline CDR1 reads SEHNR; CDR2 reads FQNEAQ (reference sequence). V was trimmed by 5 bases and J by 3 bases, leaving 23 bases between them.

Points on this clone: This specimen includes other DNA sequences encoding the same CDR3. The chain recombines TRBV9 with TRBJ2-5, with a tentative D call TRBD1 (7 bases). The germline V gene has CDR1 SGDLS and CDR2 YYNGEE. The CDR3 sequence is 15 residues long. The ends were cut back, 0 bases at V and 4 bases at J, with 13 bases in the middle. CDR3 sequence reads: CASSVGAGGGETQYF. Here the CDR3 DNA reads TGTGCCAGCAGCGTAGGTGCAGGGGGAGGAGAGACCCAGTACTTC.

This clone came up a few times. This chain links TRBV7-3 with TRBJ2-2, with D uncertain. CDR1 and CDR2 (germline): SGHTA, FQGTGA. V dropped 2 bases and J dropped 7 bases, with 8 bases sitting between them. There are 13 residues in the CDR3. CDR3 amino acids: CASSLDAFGELFF. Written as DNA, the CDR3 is TGTGCCAGCAGCTTAGATGCGTTCGGGGAGCTGTTTTTT.

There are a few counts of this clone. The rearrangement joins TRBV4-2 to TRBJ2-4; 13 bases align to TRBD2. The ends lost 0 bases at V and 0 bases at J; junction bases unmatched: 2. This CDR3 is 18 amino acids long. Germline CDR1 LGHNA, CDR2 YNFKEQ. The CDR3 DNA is TGTGCCAGCAGCCAAGAACTAGCGGGAGGGCTAGCCAAAAACATTCAGTACTTC. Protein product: CASSQELAGGLAKNIQYF.

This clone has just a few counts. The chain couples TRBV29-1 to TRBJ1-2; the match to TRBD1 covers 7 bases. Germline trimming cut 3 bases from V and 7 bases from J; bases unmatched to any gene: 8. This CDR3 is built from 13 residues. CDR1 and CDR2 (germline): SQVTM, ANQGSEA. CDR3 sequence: CSVDQQGSGGYTF. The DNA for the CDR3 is TGCAGCGTTGACCAACAGGGGTCCGGTGGCTACACCTTC.

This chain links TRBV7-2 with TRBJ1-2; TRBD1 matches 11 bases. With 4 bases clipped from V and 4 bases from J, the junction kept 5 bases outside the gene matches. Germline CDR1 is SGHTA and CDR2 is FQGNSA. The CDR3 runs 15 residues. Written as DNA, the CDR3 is TGTGCCAGCAGCTATGGGACAGGGGGTAGCTATGGCTACACCTTC. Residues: CASSYGTGGSYGYTF.

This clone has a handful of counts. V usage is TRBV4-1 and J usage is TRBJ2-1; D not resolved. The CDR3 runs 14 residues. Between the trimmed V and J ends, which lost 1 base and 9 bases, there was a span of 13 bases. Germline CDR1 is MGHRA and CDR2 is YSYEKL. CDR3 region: CASSQGFIMAEQFF. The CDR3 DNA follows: TGCGCCAGCAGCCAAGGGTTTATAATGGCTGAGCAGTTCTTC.

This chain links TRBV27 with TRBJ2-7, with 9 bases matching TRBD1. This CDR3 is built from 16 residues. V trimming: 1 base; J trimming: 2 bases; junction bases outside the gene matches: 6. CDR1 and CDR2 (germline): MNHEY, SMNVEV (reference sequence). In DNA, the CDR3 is TGTGCCAGCAGTTTATGGTCGGGACAGGGTCCCTACGAGCAGTACTTC. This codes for CASSLWSGQGPYEQYF.

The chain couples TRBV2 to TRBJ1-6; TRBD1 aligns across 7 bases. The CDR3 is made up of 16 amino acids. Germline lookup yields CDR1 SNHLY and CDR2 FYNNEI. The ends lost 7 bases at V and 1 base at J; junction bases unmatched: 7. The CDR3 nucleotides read TGTGCCAGCAAAGATAGGGACAGTTCCTATAATTCACCCCTCCACTTT. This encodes CASKDRDSSYNSPLHF.

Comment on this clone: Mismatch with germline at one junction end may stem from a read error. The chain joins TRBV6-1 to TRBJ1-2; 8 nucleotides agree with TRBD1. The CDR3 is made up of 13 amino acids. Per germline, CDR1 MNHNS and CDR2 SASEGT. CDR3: CAISEDRAGGYTF. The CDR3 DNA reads TGTGCCATCAGTGAGGACAGGGCGGGAGGCTACACCTTC.

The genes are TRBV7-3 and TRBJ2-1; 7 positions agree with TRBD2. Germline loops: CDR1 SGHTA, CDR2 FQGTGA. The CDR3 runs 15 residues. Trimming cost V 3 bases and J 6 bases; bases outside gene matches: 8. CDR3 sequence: CASSLPGGSVNEQFF. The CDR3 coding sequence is TGTGCCAGCAGCTTGCCGGGAGGTAGCGTCAATGAGCAGTTCTTC.

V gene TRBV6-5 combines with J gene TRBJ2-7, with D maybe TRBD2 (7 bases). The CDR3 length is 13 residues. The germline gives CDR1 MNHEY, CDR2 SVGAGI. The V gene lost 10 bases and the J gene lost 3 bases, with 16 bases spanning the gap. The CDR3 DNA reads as TGTGCCACCCACAGGGAGGGGGGCTACGAGCAGTACTTC. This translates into CATHREGGYEQYF.